Below are 30 T cell receptor beta chains sequenced from a single sample in a study of low-dose radiotherapy and immunotherapy resistance in tumors. The time point denotes: after trial treatment. Indicated treatment: LDRT plus nivolumab, ipilimumab, low-dose cyclophosphamide and aspirin (RACIN trial). TRAV- and TRBV-specific primers, spanning alpha and beta chains, primed first-strand cDNA. PCR amplification of the TCRs was performed with Phusion for approximately 20 PCR cycles, and it relied on a constant-region primer together with a V-primer adapter. TCRdb processed the reads anew with MiXCR; each CDR3 protein has one entry. Among roughly 95,000 distinct CDR3 sequences listed, 20% to 25% were seen once. Sample: PBMCs, taken after low-dose radiotherapy plus immunotherapy. The source is a female donor with ovarian cancer.

In this sample, this clonotype turned up many times. The chain links TRBV18 to TRBJ2-5, with D uncertain. The CDR3 spans 13 residues. Germline lookup yields CDR1 KGHSH and CDR2 LQKENI. The V end was cut by 0 bases, the J end by 5 bases, with 7 bases between. The DNA for the CDR3 is TGTGCCAGCTCACCACCGAAGATTGAGACCCAGTACTTC. This sequence encodes CASSPPKIETQYF.

This clonotype was observed at least ten times. The genes are TRBV4-3 and TRBJ1-2, with TRBD1 identical over 9 bases. CDR3 length equals 16 residues. V lost 0 bases, J lost 3 bases, and 5 bases stayed unmatched. CDR1 and CDR2 from the germline V gene are LGHNA and YSLEER. This CDR3 reads CASSQDAGQGHYGYTF. Written as DNA, the CDR3 is TGCGCCAGCAGCCAAGATGCGGGACAGGGACACTATGGCTACACCTTC.

This clonotype is labeled medium-sized. V and J are TRBV28 and TRBJ1-6; perhaps TRBD1 as D (5 bases). There are 13 residues in the CDR3. The germline V gene has CDR1 MDHEN and CDR2 SYDVKM. Trimming pared 6 bases from V and 9 bases from J, leaving 12 bases between. CDR3 protein: CASRGDVLSPLHF. Written as DNA, the CDR3 is TGTGCCAGCAGGGGGGACGTCCTTTCACCCCTCCACTTT.

The J gene is TRBJ2-5, the V gene TRBV11-2; 11 bases map to TRBD1. Germline CDR1 is SGHAT and CDR2 is FQNNGV. The ends lost 2 bases at V and 3 bases at J; junction bases unmatched: 5. The CDR3 is 16 amino acids. For the CDR3, the DNA is TGTGCCAGCAGCTTACTGGGACAGGGGGAAAAAGAGACCCAGTACTTC. Amino acid sequence: CASSLLGQGEKETQYF.

This clonotype was counted at least ten times. V gene TRBV7-2 combines with J gene TRBJ2-1, with 7 bases that match TRBD1. With V trimmed by 2 bases and J by 3 bases, 4 bases remained unmatched. Germline values: CDR1 SGHTA, CDR2 FQGNSA. The CDR3 has 15 amino acids. The CDR3 here is CASSLTGDLYNEQFF. The DNA of the CDR3 is TGTGCCAGCAGCTTAACAGGGGACCTCTACAATGAGCAGTTCTTC.

This clonotype has at least ten counts. The J gene is TRBJ2-7, the V gene TRBV5-1, with 8 bases fitting TRBD2. The germline V gene encodes CDR1 SGHRS and CDR2 YFSETQ. V was clipped by 4 bases and J by 5 bases; unmatched bases: 17. The CDR3 sequence is 17 residues long. The CDR3 protein is CASSPGPRSGIPHEQYF. The CDR3 DNA reads as TGCGCCAGCAGCCCGGGGCCCCGTAGCGGGATTCCCCACGAGCAGTACTTC.

This clonotype was seen ten or more times. This rearrangement joins TRBV24-1 to TRBJ1-3; D unresolved. Trimming pared 3 bases from V and 7 bases from J, leaving 9 bases between. The germline V gene encodes CDR1 KGHDR and CDR2 SFDVKD. The CDR3 consists of 13 residues. The DNA of the CDR3 is TGTGCCACCAGTGATCACAACTCGAACACCATATATTTT. Its translation is CATSDHNSNTIYF.

The rearrangement uses TRBV7-9 and TRBJ2-5; 7 bases match TRBD2. CDR3 length equals 15 residues. V gave up 4 bases and J gave up 9 bases; unmatched junction bases: 14. CDR1 and CDR2 (germline): SEHNR, FQNEAQ (reference sequence). Written as DNA, the CDR3 is TGTGCCAGCAGCTACGTGGGGGGGTCGCCTTGGGCCCAGTACTTC. It yields the protein CASSYVGGSPWAQYF.

As for this clonotype: A far larger clone is off by one base, so a read error is likely. CDR3: CASSSMRGRTVEQYF. DNA for the CDR3: TGTGCCAGCAGCTCCATGCGCGGGAGGACTGTAGAGCAGTACTTC. V usage is TRBV11-3 and J usage is TRBJ2-5, with TRBD2 matching over 8 bases. Germline V CDR1 and CDR2: SGHNT, YENEEA. Losses at the gene ends were 4 bases for V and 11 bases for J; bases not matched to a gene: 15. This CDR3 is built from 15 residues. Using reference TRBV11-3 and TRBJ2-5 for the parts outside the CDR3, the full variable domain is EAGVVQSPRYKIIEKKQPVAFWCNPISGHNTLYWYLQNLGQGPELLIRYENEEAVDDSQLPKDRFSAERLKGVDSTLKIQPAELGDSAVYLCASSSMRGRTVEQYFGPGTRLLVL.

The chain recombines TRBV30 with TRBJ1-1; 7 nucleotides line up with TRBD1. Germline V gene sequence: CDR1 GTSNPN, CDR2 SVGIG (reference sequence). With 4 bases clipped from V and 1 base from J, the junction kept 3 bases outside the gene matches. The CDR3 covers 13 residues. CDR3 bases: TGTGCCTGGACTAACAGGGGGAACACTGAAGCTTTCTTT. Protein sequence: CAWTNRGNTEAFF.

This chain joins TRBV11-3 and TRBJ2-3; D remains unclear. The V and J ends lost 5 bases and 10 bases respectively, with 16 bases between them. Germline V gene data show CDR1 as SGHNT and CDR2 as YENEEA. The CDR3 consists of 13 residues. CDR3 nucleotide sequence: TGTGCCAGCAGCCCCGGGTCGCGTTTTGCGCAGTATTTT. The encoded protein is CASSPGSRFAQYF. Full variable domain (missing parts from reference TRBV11-3 and TRBJ2-3): EAGVVQSPRYKIIEKKQPVAFWCNPISGHNTLYWYLQNLGQGPELLIRYENEEAVDDSQLPKDRFSAERLKGVDSTLKIQPAELGDSAVYLCASSPGSRFAQYFGPGTRLTVL.

Ten or more counts support this clonotype. The gene calls are TRBV6-2 or TRBV6-3 and TRBJ1-5; the D gene is possibly TRBD1 (5 bases). Trimming removed 3 bases at V and 2 bases at J, with 11 bases between. The CDR3 is made up of 15 amino acids. Germline CDR1 MNHEY, CDR2 SVGEGT. The CDR3 protein is CASSYRKGGNQPQHF. DNA for the CDR3: TGTGCCAGCAGTTATAGAAAAGGGGGCAATCAGCCCCAGCATTTT.

This clonotype was observed at least ten times. The V call is TRBV9, the J call TRBJ1-2; TRBD1 matches at 9 bases. This CDR3 comprises 19 residues. The J segment lost 6 bases and the V segment lost 2 bases, leaving 20 bases of the junction unmatched. Germline V lookup: CDR1 SGDLS, CDR2 YYNGEE. DNA of the CDR3: TGTGCCAGCAGCGTTGCCCCGTGGGCTCCTGGACAGGGGATGGATGGCTACACCTTC. Translation gives CASSVAPWAPGQGMDGYTF.

Ten or more counts support this clonotype. V and J are TRBV6-2 or TRBV6-3 and TRBJ1-2; 7 nucleotides align to TRBD1. V lost 0 bases, J lost 7 bases, and 11 bases stayed unmatched. The length of the CDR3 is 16 residues. In germline, CDR1 is MNHEY, CDR2 SVGEGT. Here the CDR3 DNA reads TGTGCCAGCAGTTACTCGATGCGTGACAGGGCCGGTGGCTACACCTTC. The encoded protein is CASSYSMRDRAGGYTF.

In this sample, this clonotype turned up many times. The rearrangement joins TRBV5-1 to TRBJ2-2; TRBD2 matches 10 bases. Germline CDR1 and CDR2: SGHRS and YFSETQ. J was trimmed by 5 bases and V by 0 bases; bases with no gene match: 1. CDR3 size: 15 residues. This CDR3 is CASSLASGGTGELFF. The DNA for the CDR3 is TGCGCCAGCAGCTTGGCTAGCGGGGGAACCGGGGAGCTGTTTTTT.

This clonotype was detected many times. The chain employs TRBV29-1 and TRBJ2-5, with 10 bases lining up with TRBD1. V lost 6 bases to trimming and J lost 5 bases; unmatched junction nucleotides: 9. CDR1 is SQVTM and CDR2 is ANQGSEA in the germline V gene. The CDR3 has 14 amino acids. CDR3 nucleotides: TGCAGCGTCCTCTCGACAGGGGGCTGGGAGACCCAGTACTTC. Its protein is CSVLSTGGWETQYF.

This clonotype was seen repeatedly, ten times or more. This sequence joins TRBV10-3 and TRBJ2-3, with D perhaps given as TRBD1 or TRBD2 (6 bases each). The ends were cut back, 4 bases at V and 4 bases at J, with 15 bases in the middle. The CDR3 is 15 amino acids. The germline gives CDR1 ENHRY, CDR2 SYGVKD. Written as DNA, the CDR3 is TGTGCCATCAGTGCTTCAACGGGGGCAGCAGATACGCAGTATTTT. Its translation: CAISASTGAADTQYF.

This clonotype came up many times. The chain is built from TRBV3-1 and TRBJ2-5; 9 positions match TRBD2. This CDR3 has 15 amino acids. After removal of 8 bases from V and 4 bases from J, the junction contained 11 bases not matched to a gene. Germline V gives CDR1 LGHDT, CDR2 YNNKEL (reference sequence). The CDR3 region has the DNA TGTGCCAGCGATCCCAACGCGGGGGGGAGAGAGACCCAGTACTTC. Its protein product is CASDPNAGGRETQYF.

This clonotype has at least ten counts. The V call is TRBV28, the J call TRBJ1-5, with TRBD1 as a possible D gene (6 bases). Trimming left V 2 bases short and J 3 bases short, with 14 bases between. This CDR3 region has 16 residues. Germline values: CDR1 MDHEN, CDR2 SYDVKM. The CDR3 coding sequence is TGTGCCAGCAGTTTACCAACTCAGGGGTCCAATCAGCCCCAGCATTTT. This codes for CASSLPTQGSNQPQHF.

In the case of this clonotype: A much larger clone differs by one base, so this may be a read error. The rearrangement links TRBV5-8 to TRBJ2-5; possibly TRBD2 for D (6 bases). The CDR3 contains 12 residues. Trimming cost V 2 bases and J 7 bases, with 9 bases left between them. Germline assignment: CDR1 SGHTS and CDR2 YDEGEE. The CDR3 sequence is CASSLMGGTQYF. The CDR3 DNA sequence: TGTGCCAGCAGCTTAATGGGGGGGACCCAGTACTTC.

This clonotype was recorded many times. CDR3 region: CASSVAGGSYTEAFF. DNA for the CDR3: TGTGCCAGCAGTGTAGCAGGGGGCTCGTACACTGAAGCTTTCTTT. V gene TRBV2 combines with J gene TRBJ1-1; 8 bases line up with TRBD1. Germline V gene data show CDR1 as SNHLY and CDR2 as FYNNEI. The trim removed 4 bases at V and 3 bases at J, leaving 7 bases unmatched. The CDR3 sequence is 15 residues long.

The sample holds many counts of this clonotype. The chain links TRBV20-1 to TRBJ2-7; no clear D gene. Germline V lookup: CDR1 DFQATT, CDR2 SNEGSKA (reference sequence). This CDR3 is built from 15 residues. V was pared by 4 bases and J by 2 bases, with 18 bases between. CDR3 sequence reads: CSAMTPRARTYEQYF. The CDR3 DNA reads as TGCAGTGCTATGACTCCGCGAGCTCGTACCTACGAGCAGTACTTC.

This clonotype was seen at least ten times. The rearrangement joins TRBV12-3 or TRBV12-4 to TRBJ1-1; the match to TRBD1 covers 7 bases. The CDR3 sequence is 13 residues long. After removal of 6 bases from V and 10 bases from J, the junction contained 11 bases not matched to a gene. CDR3 amino acids: CASRQGQSGAAFF. The CDR3 DNA reads TGTGCCAGCAGGCAGGGACAGTCCGGTGCAGCTTTCTTT.

The V and J genes are TRBV6-5 and TRBJ1-2, with no clear D. Germline assignment: CDR1 MNHEY and CDR2 SVGAGI. Trimming left V 0 bases short and J 3 bases short, with 14 bases between. This CDR3 is built from 16 residues. CDR3 sequence: CASSYSITSPYYGYTF. CDR3 sequence (DNA): TGTGCCAGCAGTTACTCTATCACCTCTCCCTACTATGGCTACACCTTC.

This clonotype was observed at least ten times. The chain employs TRBV9 and TRBJ2-3, with D perhaps TRBD2 (6 bases). The germline gives CDR1 SGDLS, CDR2 YYNGEE. The length of the CDR3 is 16 residues. Deletions cut 1 base from V and 4 bases from J, with 16 bases between. The CDR3, as DNA: TGTGCCAGCAGCGTATTCCCTACTAGCTCAGCAGATACGCAGTATTTT. Translating it yields CASSVFPTSSADTQYF.

This clonotype was counted many times. V and J are TRBV30 and TRBJ1-5; D is ambiguous. V was pared by 1 base and J by 6 bases, with 13 bases between. The CDR3 is 14 amino acids. Germline CDR1 is GTSNPN and CDR2 is SVGIG (reference sequence). CDR3 sequence reads: CAWSGKGGVQPQHF. In DNA, the CDR3 is TGTGCCTGGAGTGGTAAGGGAGGAGTTCAGCCCCAGCATTTT.

This clonotype was observed at least ten times. The rearrangement links TRBV6-1 to TRBJ1-1; TRBD1 is a possible D gene (6 bases). Germline values: CDR1 MNHNS, CDR2 SASEGT. This CDR3 region has 14 residues. V lost 6 bases, J lost 1 base, and 12 bases lay in between. As DNA, the CDR3 is TGTGCCAGCAGCCGGACAGAGTCGAACACTGAAGCTTTCTTT. Its translation: CASSRTESNTEAFF.

Many counts were recorded for this clonotype. The chain uses TRBV6-2 or TRBV6-3 and TRBJ1-1; no clear D. The V gene lost 5 bases and the J gene lost 1 base, with 11 bases spanning the gap. The CDR3 runs 14 residues. Germline V CDR1 and CDR2: MNHEY, SVGEGT. The CDR3, as DNA: TGTGCCAGCAGTCCCTACAGAGAGAACACTGAAGCTTTCTTT. Amino acids: CASSPYRENTEAFF.

This clonotype was detected ten times or more. The V gene is TRBV2, the J gene TRBJ2-1; 10 bases line up with TRBD2. CDR3 length: 15 amino acids. J was trimmed by 3 bases and V by 3 bases; bases with no gene match: 2. Germline CDR1 and CDR2: SNHLY and FYNNEI. The CDR3 coding sequence is TGTGCCAGCAGTGATTGGACTAGCGGCTACAATGAGCAGTTCTTC. Translating it yields CASSDWTSGYNEQFF.

The sample holds a few counts of this clonotype. The chain employs TRBV4-3 and TRBJ2-1; 10 nucleotides align to TRBD1. The trim removed 0 bases at V and 4 bases at J, leaving 3 bases unmatched. Germline values: CDR1 LGHNA, CDR2 YSLEER. The CDR3 spans 16 residues. The CDR3 region has the DNA TGCGCCAGCAGCCAAGATGCGGGACAGGGGTACAATGAGCAGTTCTTC. Its translation is CASSQDAGQGYNEQFF.